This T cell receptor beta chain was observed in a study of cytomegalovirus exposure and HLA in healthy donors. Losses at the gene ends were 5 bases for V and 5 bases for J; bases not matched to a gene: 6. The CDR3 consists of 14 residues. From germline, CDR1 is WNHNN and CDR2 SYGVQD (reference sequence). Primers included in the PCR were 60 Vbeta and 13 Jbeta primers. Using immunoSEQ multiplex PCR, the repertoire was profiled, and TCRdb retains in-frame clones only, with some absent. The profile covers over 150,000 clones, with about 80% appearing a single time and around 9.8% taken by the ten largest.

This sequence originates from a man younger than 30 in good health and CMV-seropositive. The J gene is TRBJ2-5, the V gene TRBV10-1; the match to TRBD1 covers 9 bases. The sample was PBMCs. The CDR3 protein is CASSRTGVGETQYF. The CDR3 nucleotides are TGCGCCAGCAGTCGGACAGGGGTCGGGGAGACCCAGTACTTC.